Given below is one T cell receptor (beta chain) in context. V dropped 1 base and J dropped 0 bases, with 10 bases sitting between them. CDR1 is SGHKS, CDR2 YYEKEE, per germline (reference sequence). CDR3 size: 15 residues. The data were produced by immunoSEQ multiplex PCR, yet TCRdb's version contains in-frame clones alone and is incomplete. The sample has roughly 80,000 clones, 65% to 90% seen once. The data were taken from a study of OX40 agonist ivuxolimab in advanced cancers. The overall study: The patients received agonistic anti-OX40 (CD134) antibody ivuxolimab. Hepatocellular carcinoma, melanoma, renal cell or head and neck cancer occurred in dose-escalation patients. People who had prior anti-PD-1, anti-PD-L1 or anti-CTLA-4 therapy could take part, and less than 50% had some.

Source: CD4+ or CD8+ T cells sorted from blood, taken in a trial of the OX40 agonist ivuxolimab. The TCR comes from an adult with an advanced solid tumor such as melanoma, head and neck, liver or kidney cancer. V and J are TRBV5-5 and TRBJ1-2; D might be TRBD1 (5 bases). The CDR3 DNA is TGTGCCAGCAGCTTGTGGACGGGGGCTAACTATGGCTACACCTTC. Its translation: CASSLWTGANYGYTF.